This TCR beta chain was identified during a study of blood T cell repertoires in COVID-19. The data were produced by immunoSEQ multiplex PCR, yet TCRdb's version contains in-frame clones alone and is incomplete. This sample yields around 210,000 clones, of which around 92% are seen a single time; 7.5% to 10% belongs to the top ten. The CDR3 contains 14 residues. The germline V and J ends were trimmed by 3 bases and 4 bases, with 12 bases remaining between them. Germline CDR1 is MNHEY and CDR2 is SMNVEV (reference sequence). The sample consisted of PBMCs or T cells enriched from blood (not recorded which). The TCR sequence derives from a woman aged 18-35 years who had recovered from COVID-19. The chain combines TRBV27 with TRBJ1-1, with D perhaps TRBD1 (6 bases). CDR3 bases: TGTGCCAGCAGTTTTGGGGGGGCCGTCACTGAAGCTTTCTTT. As protein: CASSFGGAVTEAFF.